The clone carrying this T cell receptor (beta chain) was observed a few times. The sample originates from a study of blood T cells in healthy people across ages. V lost 2 bases and J 4 bases, leaving 11 bases between the germline ends. Germline V gene data show CDR1 as DFQATT and CDR2 as SNEGSKA (reference sequence). This CDR3 is 13 amino acids long. Together with a sample-barcoded 5' primer, a J-beta primer mix was included in a second PCR lasting about 7 to 12 cycles. In TCRdb, the 5' RACE reads were re-called with MiXCR into one record per CDR3 protein. This table holds approximately 760,000 distinct CDR3 sequences, roughly 25% found once. A further study also used this sample, focusing on T cells of mothers and their children.

The receptor's source is a boy aged 5-17 years in good health. The rearrangement joins TRBV20-1 to TRBJ2-5; possibly TRBD1 or TRBD2 for D (5 bases each). The specimen was blood. The CDR3 is CSARTGALETQYF. The DNA of the CDR3 is TGCAGTGCTAGAACCGGGGCCTTAGAGACCCAGTACTTC.